This T cell receptor beta chain derives from a study of Graves' ophthalmopathy and Graves' hyperthyroidism. The study's findings and limits: Built on 13 signatures, a model told ophthalmopathy apart from stable hyperthyroidism with approximately 88% sensitivity and almost 84% specificity. Blood repertoires reportedly contained most expanded thyroid clonotypes above 0.001 frequency. The model achieved approximately 71% sensitivity and under 75% specificity for ophthalmopathy progression.

There are 14 residues in the CDR3. Germline V gene lookup returns CDR1 MNHEY and CDR2 SVGAGI. The V end was cut by 2 bases, the J end by 2 bases, with 10 bases between. Amplification of TCR beta CDR3 regions used RNA transcripts. RT-PCR was first run with HTBI primers, then multiplex PCR in a second round. TCRdb re-derived calls from the multiplex PCR reads in MiXCR, one entry per CDR3 protein. Among some 160,000 distinct CDR3 sequences listed, about two fifths were seen once. This clonotype was seen just once. The target antigen is unknown. The receptor was derived from a man younger than 45 with Graves' ophthalmopathy. The sequencing input was peripheral blood. This chain links TRBV6-5 with TRBJ2-7, with D uncertain. This CDR3 reads CASSYAGGPYEQYF. As DNA, the CDR3 is TGTGCCAGCAGTTACGCCGGCGGACCCTACGAGCAGTACTTC.